This TCR beta chain was captured in a study of T cells in Graves' hyperthyroidism and ophthalmopathy. Using less than 12 ml of fresh peripheral blood, PBMCs were prepared. RNA transcripts provided the source from which TCR beta CDR3 regions were amplified. Primed by the HTBI set, a first-round RT-PCR was run on the TCR CDR3. TCRdb re-analysed the multiplex PCR reads in MiXCR, keeping a single row per CDR3 protein. Of about 590,000 distinct CDR3 sequences listed, 12% to 15% were seen once; the top ten hold around 7%. V lost 3 bases and J lost 10, with 15 bases in between. CDR3 size: 13 residues. The germline V gene encodes CDR1 KGHDR and CDR2 SFDVKD. As regards this clonotype: A read error may be the cause here, since a much bigger clone is one base away.

The sample consisted of blood. The TCR sequence derives from a woman younger than 35 with Graves' ophthalmopathy. This sequence joins TRBV24-1 and TRBJ2-7; no definite D call. CDR3 protein: CATSDPRAASQYF. The DNA for the CDR3 is TGTGCCACCAGTGATCCTCGGGCTGCGAGCCAGTACTTC.